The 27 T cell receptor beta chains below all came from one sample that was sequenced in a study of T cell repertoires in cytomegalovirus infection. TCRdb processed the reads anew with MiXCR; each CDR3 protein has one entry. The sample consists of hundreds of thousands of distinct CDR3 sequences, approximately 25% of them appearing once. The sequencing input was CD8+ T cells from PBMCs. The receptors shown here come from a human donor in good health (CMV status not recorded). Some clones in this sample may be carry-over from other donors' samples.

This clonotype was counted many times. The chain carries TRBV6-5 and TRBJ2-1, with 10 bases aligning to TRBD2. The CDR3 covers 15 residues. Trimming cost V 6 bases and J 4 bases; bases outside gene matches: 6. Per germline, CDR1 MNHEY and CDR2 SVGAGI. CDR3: CASRPLAGAYNEQFF. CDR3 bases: TGTGCCAGCAGACCCCTAGCGGGGGCTTACAATGAGCAGTTCTTC.

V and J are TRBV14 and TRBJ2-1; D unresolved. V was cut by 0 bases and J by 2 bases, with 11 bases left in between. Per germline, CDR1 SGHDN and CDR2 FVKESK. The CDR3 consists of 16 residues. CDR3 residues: CASSQEGTRAYNEQFF. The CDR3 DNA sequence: TGTGCCAGCAGCCAAGAAGGAACTCGGGCCTACAATGAGCAGTTCTTC.

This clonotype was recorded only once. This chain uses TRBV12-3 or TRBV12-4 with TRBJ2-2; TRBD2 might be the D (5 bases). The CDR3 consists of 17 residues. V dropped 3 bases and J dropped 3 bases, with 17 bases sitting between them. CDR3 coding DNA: TGTGCCAGCAGTTTTCCGTCGGGGATCTGGGACACCGGGGAGCTGTTTTTT. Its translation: CASSFPSGIWDTGELFF.

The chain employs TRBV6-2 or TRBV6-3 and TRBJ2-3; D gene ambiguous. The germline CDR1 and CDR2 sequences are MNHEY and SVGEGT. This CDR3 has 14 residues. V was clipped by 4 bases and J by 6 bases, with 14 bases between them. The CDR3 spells CASSFLVNRDTQYF. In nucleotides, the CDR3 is TGTGCCAGCAGTTTCCTAGTGAACCGGGATACGCAGTATTTT.

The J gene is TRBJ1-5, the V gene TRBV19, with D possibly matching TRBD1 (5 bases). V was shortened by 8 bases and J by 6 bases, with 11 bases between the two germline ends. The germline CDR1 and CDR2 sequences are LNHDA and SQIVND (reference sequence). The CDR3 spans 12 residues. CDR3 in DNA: TGTGCCAGTGGTGGGGGTGCTCAGCCCCAGCATTTT. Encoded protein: CASGGGAQPQHF.

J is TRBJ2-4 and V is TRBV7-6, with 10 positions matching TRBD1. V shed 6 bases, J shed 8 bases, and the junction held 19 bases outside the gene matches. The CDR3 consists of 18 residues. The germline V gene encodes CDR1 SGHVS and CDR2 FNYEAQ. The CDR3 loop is CASSSSSGGTGDGDIQYF. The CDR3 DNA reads TGTGCCAGCAGTTCCAGTTCGGGGGGGACAGGGGACGGTGACATTCAGTACTTC.

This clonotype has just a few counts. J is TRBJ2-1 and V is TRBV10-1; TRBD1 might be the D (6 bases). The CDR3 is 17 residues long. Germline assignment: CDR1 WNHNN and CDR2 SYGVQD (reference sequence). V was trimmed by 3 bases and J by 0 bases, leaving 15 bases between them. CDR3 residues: CASSDSGHLSSYNEQFF. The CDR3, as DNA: TGCGCCAGCAGTGATTCGGGACACCTAAGCTCCTACAATGAGCAGTTCTTC.

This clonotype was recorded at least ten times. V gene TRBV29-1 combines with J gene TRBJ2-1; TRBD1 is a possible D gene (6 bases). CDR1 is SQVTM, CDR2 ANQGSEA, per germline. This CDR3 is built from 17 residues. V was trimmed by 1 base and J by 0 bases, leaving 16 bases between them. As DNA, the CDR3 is TGCAGCGTTGAAGTATATGTACAGGGCAGCTCCTACAATGAGCAGTTCTTC. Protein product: CSVEVYVQGSSYNEQFF.

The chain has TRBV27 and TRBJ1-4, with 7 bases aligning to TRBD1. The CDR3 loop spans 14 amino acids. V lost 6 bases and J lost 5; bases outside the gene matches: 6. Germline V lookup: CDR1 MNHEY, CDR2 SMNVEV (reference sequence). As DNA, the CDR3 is TGTGCCAGCAGACCGGGACAGTTAAATGAAAAACTGTTTTTT. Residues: CASRPGQLNEKLFF.

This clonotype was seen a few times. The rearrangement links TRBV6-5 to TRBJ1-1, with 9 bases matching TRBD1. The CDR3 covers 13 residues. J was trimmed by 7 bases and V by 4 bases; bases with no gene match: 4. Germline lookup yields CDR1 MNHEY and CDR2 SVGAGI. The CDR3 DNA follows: TGTGCCAGCAGTTTAGCGACAGGGGGTGAAGCTTTCTTT. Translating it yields CASSLATGGEAFF.

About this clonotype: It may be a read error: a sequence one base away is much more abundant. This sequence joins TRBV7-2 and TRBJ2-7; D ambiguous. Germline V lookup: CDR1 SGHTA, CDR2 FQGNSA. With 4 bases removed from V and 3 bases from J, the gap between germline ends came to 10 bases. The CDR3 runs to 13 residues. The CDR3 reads CASSYTPHYEQYF. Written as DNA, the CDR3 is TGTGCCAGCAGCTACACACCCCACTACGAGCAGTACTTC.

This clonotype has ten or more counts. DNA for the CDR3: TGTGCCAGCGGATGGACGAACAATGAGCAGTTCTTC. It yields the protein CASGWTNNEQFF. The chain has TRBV7-2 and TRBJ2-1; D not resolved. Germline CDR1 SGHTA, CDR2 FQGNSA. The CDR3 totals 12 residues. V shed 8 bases and J shed 5 bases, with 10 bases lying between them.

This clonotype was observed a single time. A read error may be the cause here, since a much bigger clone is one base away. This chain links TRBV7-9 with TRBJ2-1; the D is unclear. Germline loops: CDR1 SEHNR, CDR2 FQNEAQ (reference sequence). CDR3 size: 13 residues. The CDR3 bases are TGTGCCAGCAGCTTTTACGTGAGCGATGATCAGTTCTTC. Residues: CASSFYVSDDQFF.

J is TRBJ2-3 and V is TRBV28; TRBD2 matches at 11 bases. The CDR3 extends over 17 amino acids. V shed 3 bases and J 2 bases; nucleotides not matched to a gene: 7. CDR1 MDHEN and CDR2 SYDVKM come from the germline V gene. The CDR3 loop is CASSFTTSGDSTDTQYF. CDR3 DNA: TGTGCCAGCAGTTTTACGACTAGCGGGGACTCCACAGATACGCAGTATTTT.

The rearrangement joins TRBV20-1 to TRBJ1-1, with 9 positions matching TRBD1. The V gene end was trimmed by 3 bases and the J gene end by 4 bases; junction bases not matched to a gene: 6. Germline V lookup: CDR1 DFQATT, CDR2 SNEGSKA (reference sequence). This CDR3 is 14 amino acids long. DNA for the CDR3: TGCAGTGCTAGCCCGGACAGGGGAGGCACTGAAGCTTTCTTT. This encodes CSASPDRGGTEAFF.

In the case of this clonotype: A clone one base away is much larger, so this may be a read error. The CDR3 here is CASSPADKPYEQYF. For the CDR3, the DNA is TGTGCCAGCAGCCCCGCGGACAAACCCTACGAGCAGTACTTC. The V call is TRBV7-8, the J call TRBJ2-7; D may be TRBD1 (5 bases). This CDR3 contains 14 residues. Trimming stripped 5 bases from V and 2 bases from J, with 13 bases between. Per the germline V gene, CDR1 is SGHVS and CDR2 is FQNEAQ.

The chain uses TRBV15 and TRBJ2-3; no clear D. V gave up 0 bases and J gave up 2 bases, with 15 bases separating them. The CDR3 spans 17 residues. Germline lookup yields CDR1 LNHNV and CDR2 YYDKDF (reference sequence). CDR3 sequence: CATSRDVFNRDTDTQYF. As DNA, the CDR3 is TGTGCCACCAGCAGAGATGTTTTTAACCGAGACACAGATACGCAGTATTTT.

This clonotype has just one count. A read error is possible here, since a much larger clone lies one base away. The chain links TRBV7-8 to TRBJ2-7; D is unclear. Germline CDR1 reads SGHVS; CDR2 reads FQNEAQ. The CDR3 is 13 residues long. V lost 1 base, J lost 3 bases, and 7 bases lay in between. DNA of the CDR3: TGTGCCAGCAGCTTAGTTGCCGGCTACGAGCAGTACTTC. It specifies CASSLVAGYEQYF.

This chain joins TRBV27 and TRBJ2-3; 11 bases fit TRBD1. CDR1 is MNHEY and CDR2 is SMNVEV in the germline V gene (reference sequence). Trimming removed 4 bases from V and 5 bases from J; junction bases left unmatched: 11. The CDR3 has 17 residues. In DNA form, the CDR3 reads TGTGCCAGCAGTTCTCCGGGACAGGGGGTCGGCAGAGATACGCAGTATTTT. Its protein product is CASSSPGQGVGRDTQYF.

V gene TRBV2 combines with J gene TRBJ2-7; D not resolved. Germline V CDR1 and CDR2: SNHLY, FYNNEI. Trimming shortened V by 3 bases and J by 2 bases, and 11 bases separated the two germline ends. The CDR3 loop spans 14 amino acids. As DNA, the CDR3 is TGTGCCAGCAGTGATCGACCACCTCCCTACGAGCAGTACTTC. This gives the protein CASSDRPPPYEQYF.

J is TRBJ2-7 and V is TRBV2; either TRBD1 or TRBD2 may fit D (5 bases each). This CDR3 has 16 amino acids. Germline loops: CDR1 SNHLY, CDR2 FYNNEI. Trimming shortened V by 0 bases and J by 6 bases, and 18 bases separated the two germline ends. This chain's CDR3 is CASSEALLSPGAEQYF. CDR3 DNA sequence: TGTGCCAGCAGTGAAGCGCTCCTAAGCCCCGGGGCCGAGCAGTACTTC.

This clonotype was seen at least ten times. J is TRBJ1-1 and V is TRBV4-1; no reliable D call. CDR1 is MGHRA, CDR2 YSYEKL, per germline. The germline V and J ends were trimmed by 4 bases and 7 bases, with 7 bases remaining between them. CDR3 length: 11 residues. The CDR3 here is CASSRGIEAFF. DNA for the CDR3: TGCGCCAGCAGCCGAGGCATTGAAGCTTTCTTT.

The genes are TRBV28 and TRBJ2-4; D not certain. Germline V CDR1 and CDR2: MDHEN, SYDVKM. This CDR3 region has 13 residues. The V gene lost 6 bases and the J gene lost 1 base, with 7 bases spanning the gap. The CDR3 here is CASSADAKNIQYF. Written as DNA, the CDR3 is TGTGCCAGCAGCGCGGACGCCAAAAACATTCAGTACTTC.

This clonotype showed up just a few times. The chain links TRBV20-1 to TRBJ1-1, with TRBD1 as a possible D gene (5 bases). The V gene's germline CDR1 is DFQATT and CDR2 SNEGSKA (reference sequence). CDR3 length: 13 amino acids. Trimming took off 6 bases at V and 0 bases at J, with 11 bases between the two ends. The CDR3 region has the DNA TGCAGTGCCACCGACAGAATGAACACTGAAGCTTTCTTT. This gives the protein CSATDRMNTEAFF.

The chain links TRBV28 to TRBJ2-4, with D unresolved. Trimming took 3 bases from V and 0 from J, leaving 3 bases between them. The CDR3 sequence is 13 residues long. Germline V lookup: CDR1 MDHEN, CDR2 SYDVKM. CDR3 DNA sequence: TGTGCCAGCAGTTTGGTAGCCAAAAACATTCAGTACTTC. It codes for CASSLVAKNIQYF.

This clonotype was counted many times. DNA of the CDR3: TGTGCCAGCAGTTTGCGCGGACAGGCGGAGACCCAGTACTTC. Translating it yields CASSLRGQAETQYF. The rearrangement uses TRBV28 and TRBJ2-5; 7 positions match TRBD1. The CDR3 covers 14 residues. CDR1 and CDR2 from the germline V gene are MDHEN and SYDVKM. Germline trimming cut 3 bases from V and 5 bases from J; bases unmatched to any gene: 6.

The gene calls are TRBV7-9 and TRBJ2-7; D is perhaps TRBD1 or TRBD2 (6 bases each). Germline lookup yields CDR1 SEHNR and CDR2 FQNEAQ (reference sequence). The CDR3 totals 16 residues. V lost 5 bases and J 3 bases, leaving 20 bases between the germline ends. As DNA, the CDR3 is TGTGCCAGCAGCCGAGCTCCAGGGGACTGGGGCTACGAGCAGTACTTC. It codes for CASSRAPGDWGYEQYF.